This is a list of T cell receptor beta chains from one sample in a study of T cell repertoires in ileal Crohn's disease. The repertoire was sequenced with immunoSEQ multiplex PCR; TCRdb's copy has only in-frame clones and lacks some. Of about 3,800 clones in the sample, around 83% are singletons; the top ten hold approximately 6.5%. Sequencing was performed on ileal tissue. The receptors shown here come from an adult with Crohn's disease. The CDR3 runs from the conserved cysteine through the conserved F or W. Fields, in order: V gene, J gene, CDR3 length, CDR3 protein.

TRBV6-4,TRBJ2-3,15,CASSDSSGGAGTQYF
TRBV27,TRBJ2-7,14,CASGTGGDSYEQYF
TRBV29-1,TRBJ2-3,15,CSVEGGQGNTDTQYF
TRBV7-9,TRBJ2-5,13,CASNQWEGETQYF
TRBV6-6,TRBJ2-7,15,CASSYPWGGSGEQYF
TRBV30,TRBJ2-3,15,CAWSGQGSRADTQYF
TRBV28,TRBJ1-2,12,CASVGSYYGYTF
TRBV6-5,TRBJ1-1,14,CASIKQGAGTEAFF
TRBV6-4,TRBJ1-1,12,CASSDYSGEAFF
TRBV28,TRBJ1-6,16,CASSLLDNTYNSPLHF
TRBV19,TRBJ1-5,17,CASSPPWYRNGNQPQHF
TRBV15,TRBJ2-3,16,CATSGGLAGATDTQYF
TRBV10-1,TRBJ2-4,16,CASSEGSGGRGNIQYF
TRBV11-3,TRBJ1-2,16,CASSPSTGRPRYGYTF
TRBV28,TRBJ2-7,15,CASRVAGTASYEQYF
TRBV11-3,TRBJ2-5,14,CASSITQGSKTQYF
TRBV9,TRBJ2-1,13,CASSAGDYNEQFF
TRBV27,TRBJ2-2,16,CASSSPAGTGSGELFF
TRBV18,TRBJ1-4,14,CASSPGQGGEKLFF
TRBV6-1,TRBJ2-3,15,CASSEAPSGRDTQYF